This record covers a single TCR beta chain. Antigen specificity is unknown. Of the isolated RNA, all was reverse transcribed, and so the sequenced material was expressed TCRB transcripts. The method was immunoSEQ multiplex PCR; TCRdb's version includes in-frame clones alone and lacks a portion of them. The sample consists of about 740,000 clones, around 15% of them appearing once. V was trimmed by 3 bases and J by 5 bases, leaving 11 bases between them. The CDR3 contains 13 residues. Germline values: CDR1 SGHRS, CDR2 YFSETQ. The source of the sample is a study of beta chain features in type 1 diabetes. Points from the study as a whole: Among patients with Type 1 diabetes, TCRB CDR3s were moderately but significantly shorter in every one of the four CD4+ subsets.

The J gene is TRBJ2-5, the V gene TRBV5-1; D may be TRBD1 (5 bases). The receptor comes from a young man with type 1 diabetes. Material for sequencing was naive CD4+ T cells from blood. This CDR3 is CASSSQGSETQYF. For the CDR3, the DNA is TGCGCCAGCAGCTCTCAGGGCTCGGAGACCCAGTACTTC. Combining the CDR3 with reference TRBV5-1 and TRBJ2-5 gives the whole variable domain KAGVTQTPRYLIKTRGQQVTLSCSPISGHRSVSWYQQTPGQGLQFLFEYFSETQRNKGNFPGRFSGRQFSNSRSEMNVSTLELGDSALYLCASSSQGSETQYFGPGTRLLVL.